The entry below describes one TCR beta chain. This record comes from a study of Ad26.COV2.S vaccination and SARS-CoV-2 variants. V was shortened by 3 bases and J by 7 bases, with 16 bases between the two germline ends. Germline V CDR1 and CDR2: LNHNV, YYDKDF (reference sequence). This CDR3 is 14 amino acids long. As for treatment: about 20 received Ad26.COV2.S at low or high dose, single or two shots; roughly five received placebo; per-sample allocation not given. Day 63 after the first vaccine or placebo injection was the time point for sampling. Produced via immunoSEQ multiplex PCR; TCRdb's table is partial and in-frame only. The table includes about 320,000 clones, around 84% detected once.

The sequences come from peripheral blood, collected in a trial of Ad26.COV2.S vaccine versus placebo. The receptor's source is a person between 18 and 65 years old who received the Ad26.COV2.S COVID-19 vaccine or a placebo. The chain recombines TRBV15 with TRBJ2-7, with D possibly TRBD2 on 7 matching bases. The CDR3 here is CATSRGGQGGEQYF. Here the CDR3 DNA reads TGTGCCACCAGCAGGGGGGGGCAGGGAGGAGAGCAGTACTTC.